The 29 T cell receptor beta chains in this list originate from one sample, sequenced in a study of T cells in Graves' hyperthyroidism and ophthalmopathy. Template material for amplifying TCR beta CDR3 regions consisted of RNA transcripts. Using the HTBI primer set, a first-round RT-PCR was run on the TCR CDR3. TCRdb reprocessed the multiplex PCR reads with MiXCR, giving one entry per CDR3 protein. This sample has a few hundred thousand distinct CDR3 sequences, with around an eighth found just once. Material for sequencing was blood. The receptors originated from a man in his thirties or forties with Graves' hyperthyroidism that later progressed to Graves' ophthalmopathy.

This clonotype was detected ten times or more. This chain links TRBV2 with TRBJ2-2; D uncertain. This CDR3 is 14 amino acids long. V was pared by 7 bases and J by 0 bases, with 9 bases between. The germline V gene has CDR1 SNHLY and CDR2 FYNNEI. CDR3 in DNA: TGTGCCAGCAAAGAGACCCCGAACACCGGGGAGCTGTTTTTT. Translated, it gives CASKETPNTGELFF. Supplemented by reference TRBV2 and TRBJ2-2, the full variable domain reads EPEVTQTPSHQVTQMGQEVILRCVPISNHLYFYWYRQILGQKVEFLVSFYNNEISEKSEIFDDQFSVERPDGSNFTLKIRSTKLEDSAMYFCASKETPNTGELFFGEGSRLTVL.

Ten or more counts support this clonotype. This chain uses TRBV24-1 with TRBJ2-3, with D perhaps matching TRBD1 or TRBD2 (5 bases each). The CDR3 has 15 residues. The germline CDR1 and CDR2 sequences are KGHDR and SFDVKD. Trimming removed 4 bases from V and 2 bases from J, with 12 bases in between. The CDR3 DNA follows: TGTGCCACCAGTGACGCCCGGGACCACACAGATACGCAGTATTTT. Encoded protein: CATSDARDHTDTQYF.

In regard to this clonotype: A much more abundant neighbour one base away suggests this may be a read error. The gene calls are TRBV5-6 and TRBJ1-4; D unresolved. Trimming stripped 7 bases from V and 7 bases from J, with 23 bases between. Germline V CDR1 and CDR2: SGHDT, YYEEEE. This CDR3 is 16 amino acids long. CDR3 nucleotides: TGTGCCAGCGGCCTGCTCCGGGGAGGATACCGTGAAAAACTGTTTTTT. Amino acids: CASGLLRGGYREKLFF.

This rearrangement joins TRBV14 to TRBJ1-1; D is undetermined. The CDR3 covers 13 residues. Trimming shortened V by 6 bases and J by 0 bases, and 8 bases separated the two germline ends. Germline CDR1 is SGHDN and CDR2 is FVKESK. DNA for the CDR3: TGTGCCAGCAGGCATGACTTGAACACTGAAGCTTTCTTT. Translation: CASRHDLNTEAFF.

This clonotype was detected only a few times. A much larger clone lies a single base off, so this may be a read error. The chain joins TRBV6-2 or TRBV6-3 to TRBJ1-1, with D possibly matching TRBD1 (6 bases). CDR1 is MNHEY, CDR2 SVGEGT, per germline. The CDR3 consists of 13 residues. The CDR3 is CASSYQGNTKAFF. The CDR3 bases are TGTGCCAGCAGTTACCAGGGGAACACTAAAGCTTTCTTT.

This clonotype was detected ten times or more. The CDR3: CASSFVQGEQYF. DNA of the CDR3: TGTGCCAGCAGTTTCGTACAGGGCGAGCAGTACTTC. The chain combines TRBV12-3 or TRBV12-4 with TRBJ2-7, with D possibly being TRBD1 (6 bases). CDR3 length: 12 amino acids. Trimming took 3 bases from V and 6 from J, leaving 9 bases between them.

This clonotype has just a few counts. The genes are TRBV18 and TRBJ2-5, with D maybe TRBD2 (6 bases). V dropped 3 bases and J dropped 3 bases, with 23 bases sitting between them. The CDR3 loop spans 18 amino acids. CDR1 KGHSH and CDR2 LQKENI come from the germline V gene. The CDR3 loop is CASSPEGPSIREEETQYF. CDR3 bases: TGTGCCAGCTCACCGGAGGGCCCCTCCATTCGGGAAGAAGAGACCCAGTACTTC.

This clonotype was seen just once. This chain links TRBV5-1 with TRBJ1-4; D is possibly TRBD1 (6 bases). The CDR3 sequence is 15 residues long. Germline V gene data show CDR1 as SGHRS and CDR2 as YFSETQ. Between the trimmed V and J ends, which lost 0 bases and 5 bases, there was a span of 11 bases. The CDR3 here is CASSLGDMGNEKLFF. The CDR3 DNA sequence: TGCGCCAGCAGCTTGGGGGACATGGGAAATGAAAAACTGTTTTTT.

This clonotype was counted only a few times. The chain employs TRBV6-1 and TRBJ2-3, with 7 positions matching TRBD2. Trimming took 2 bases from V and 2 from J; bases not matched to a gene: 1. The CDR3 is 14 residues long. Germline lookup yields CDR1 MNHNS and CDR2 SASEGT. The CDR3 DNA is TGTGCCAGCAGTGAACGACTAGCCACAGATACGCAGTATTTT. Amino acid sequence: CASSERLATDTQYF.

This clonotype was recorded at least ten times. The chain's CDR3 is CASSPSHTTDTQYF. The CDR3 DNA is TGTGCCAGCAGCCCAAGCCACACCACAGATACGCAGTATTTT. J is TRBJ2-3 and V is TRBV11-1, with D unresolved. The CDR3 has 14 amino acids. V gave up 5 bases and J gave up 2 bases, with 11 bases separating them. Germline CDR1 is SGHAT and CDR2 is FQDESV (reference sequence).

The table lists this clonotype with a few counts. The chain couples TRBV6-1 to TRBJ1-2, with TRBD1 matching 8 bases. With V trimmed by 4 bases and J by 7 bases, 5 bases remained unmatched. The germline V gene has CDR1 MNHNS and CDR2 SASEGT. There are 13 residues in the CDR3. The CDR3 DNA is TGTGCCAGCAGTGCTCAGGGGGCAGGTGGCTACACCTTC. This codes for CASSAQGAGGYTF.

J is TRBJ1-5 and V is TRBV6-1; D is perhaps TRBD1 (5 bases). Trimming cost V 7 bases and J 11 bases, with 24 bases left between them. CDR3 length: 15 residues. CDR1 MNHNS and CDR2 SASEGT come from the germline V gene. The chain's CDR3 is CASTPGRGLLMSQHF. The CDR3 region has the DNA TGTGCCAGCACCCCCGGAAGGGGCCTTCTGATGTCCCAGCATTTT.

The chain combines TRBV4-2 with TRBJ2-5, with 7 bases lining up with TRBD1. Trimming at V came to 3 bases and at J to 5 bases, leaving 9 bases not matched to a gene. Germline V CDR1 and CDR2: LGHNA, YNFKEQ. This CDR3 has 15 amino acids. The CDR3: CASSHRQGEVETQYF. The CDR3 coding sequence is TGTGCCAGCAGCCATAGACAGGGAGAGGTGGAGACCCAGTACTTC.

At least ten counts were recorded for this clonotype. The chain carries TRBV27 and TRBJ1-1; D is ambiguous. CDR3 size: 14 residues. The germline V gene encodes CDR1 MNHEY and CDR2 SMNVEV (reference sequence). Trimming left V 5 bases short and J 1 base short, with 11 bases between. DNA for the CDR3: TGTGCCAGCAGTCTATTACCCGAGAACACTGAAGCTTTCTTT. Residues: CASSLLPENTEAFF.

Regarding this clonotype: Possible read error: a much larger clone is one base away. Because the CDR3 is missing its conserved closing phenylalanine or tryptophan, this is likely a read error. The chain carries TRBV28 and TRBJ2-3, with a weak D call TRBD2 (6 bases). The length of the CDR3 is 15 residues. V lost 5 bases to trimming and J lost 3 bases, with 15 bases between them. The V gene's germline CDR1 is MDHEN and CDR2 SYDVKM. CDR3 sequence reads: CASSGTGTQTDTQYL. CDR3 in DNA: TGTGCCAGCAGTGGCACCGGGACTCAGACAGATACGCAGTATCTT.

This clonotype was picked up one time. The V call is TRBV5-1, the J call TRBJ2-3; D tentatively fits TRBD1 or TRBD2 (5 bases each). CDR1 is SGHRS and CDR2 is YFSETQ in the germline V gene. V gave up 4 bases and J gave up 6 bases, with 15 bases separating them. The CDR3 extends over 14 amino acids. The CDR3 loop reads CASSPRDGGDTQYF. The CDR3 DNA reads TGCGCCAGCAGCCCCCGGGACGGCGGCGATACGCAGTATTTT.

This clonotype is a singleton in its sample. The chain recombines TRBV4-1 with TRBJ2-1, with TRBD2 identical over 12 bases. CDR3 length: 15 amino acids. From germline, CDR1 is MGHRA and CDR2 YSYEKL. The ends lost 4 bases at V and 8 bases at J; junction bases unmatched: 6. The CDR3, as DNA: TGCGCCAGCAGCCCGACTAGCGGGAGTATGTATGAGCAGTTCTTC. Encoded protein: CASSPTSGSMYEQFF.

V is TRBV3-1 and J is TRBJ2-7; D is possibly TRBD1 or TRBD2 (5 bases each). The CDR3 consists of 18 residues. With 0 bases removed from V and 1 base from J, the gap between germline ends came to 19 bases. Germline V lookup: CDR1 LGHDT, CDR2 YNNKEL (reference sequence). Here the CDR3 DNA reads TGTGCCAGCAGCCAAGAAATTGGTCGGTCAGGGAGATCCTACGAGCAGTACTTC. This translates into CASSQEIGRSGRSYEQYF.

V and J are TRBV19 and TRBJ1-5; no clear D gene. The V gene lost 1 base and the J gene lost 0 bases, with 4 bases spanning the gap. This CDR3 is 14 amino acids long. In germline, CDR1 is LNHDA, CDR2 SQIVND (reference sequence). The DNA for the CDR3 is TGTGCCAGTAGTATAGGCAGTAGCAATCAGCCCCAGCATTTT. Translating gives CASSIGSSNQPQHF.

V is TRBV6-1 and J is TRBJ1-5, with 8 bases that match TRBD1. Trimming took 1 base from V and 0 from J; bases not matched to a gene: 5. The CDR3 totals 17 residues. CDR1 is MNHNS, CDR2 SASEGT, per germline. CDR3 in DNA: TGTGCCAGCAGTGAAGGGGCAGGGGGCTTTAGCAATCAGCCCCAGCATTTT. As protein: CASSEGAGGFSNQPQHF.

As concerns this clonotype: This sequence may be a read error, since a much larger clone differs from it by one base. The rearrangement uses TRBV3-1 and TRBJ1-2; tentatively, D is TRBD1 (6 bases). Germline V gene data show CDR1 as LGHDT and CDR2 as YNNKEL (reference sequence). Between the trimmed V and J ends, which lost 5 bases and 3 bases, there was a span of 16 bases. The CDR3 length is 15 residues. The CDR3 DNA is TGTGCCAGCAGCGCCGACAGGTCGCTCGACTATGGCTACACCTTC. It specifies CASSADRSLDYGYTF.

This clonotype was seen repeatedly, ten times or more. CDR3 nucleotide sequence: TGTGCCAGCAGCTCAGGGACCTCTGAAGCTTTCTTT. Amino acid sequence: CASSSGTSEAFF. The chain employs TRBV11-3 and TRBJ1-1, with D possibly TRBD1 on 5 matching bases. The CDR3 contains 12 residues. Germline assignment: CDR1 SGHNT and CDR2 YENEEA. Trimming cost V 4 bases and J 6 bases, with 9 bases left between them.

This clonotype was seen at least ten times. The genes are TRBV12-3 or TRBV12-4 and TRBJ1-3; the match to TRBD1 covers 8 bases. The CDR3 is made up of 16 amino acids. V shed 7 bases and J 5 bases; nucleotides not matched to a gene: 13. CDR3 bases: TGTGCCAGCACCAACCCGGAACAGGGGGGGAGAAACACCATATATTTT. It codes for CASTNPEQGGRNTIYF.

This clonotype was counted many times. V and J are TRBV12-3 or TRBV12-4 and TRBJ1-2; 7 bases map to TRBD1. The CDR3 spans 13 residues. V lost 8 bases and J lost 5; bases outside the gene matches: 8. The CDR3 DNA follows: TGTGCCAGCCAAAAACAGGGGTTTTATGGCTACACCTTC. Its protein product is CASQKQGFYGYTF.

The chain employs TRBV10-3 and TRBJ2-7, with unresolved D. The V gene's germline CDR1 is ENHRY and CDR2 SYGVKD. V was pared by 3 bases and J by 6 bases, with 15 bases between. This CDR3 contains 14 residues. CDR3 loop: CAISDSQVLGEQYF. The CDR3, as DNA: TGTGCCATCAGTGATAGTCAGGTCTTAGGCGAGCAGTACTTC.

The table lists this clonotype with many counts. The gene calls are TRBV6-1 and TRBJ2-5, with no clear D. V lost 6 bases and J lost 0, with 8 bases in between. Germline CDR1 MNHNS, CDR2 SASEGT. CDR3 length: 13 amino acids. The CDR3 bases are TGTGCCAGCAGCTCACAGTACCAAGAGACCCAGTACTTC. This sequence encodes CASSSQYQETQYF.

CDR3 in amino acids: CASSRGGARNEQFF. The DNA of the CDR3 is TGTGCCAGCAGTAGAGGGGGGGCGCGGAATGAGCAGTTCTTC. This chain connects TRBV25-1 to TRBJ2-1; weak D call: TRBD2 (7 bases). The CDR3 sequence is 14 residues long. Per the germline V gene, CDR1 is MGHDK and CDR2 is SYGVNS. Trimming stripped 5 bases from V and 7 bases from J, with 15 bases between.

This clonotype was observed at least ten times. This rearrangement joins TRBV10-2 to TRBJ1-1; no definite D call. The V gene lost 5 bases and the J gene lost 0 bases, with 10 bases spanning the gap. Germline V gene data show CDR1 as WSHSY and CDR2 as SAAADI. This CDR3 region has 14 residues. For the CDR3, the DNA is TGCGCCAGCAGTACCAGTGGAATGAACACTGAAGCTTTCTTT. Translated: CASSTSGMNTEAFF.

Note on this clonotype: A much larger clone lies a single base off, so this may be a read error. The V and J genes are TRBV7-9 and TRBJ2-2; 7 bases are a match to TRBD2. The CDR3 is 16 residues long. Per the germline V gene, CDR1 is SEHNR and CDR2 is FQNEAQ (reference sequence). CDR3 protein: CASGFLSERGTGELFF. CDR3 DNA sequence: TGTGCCAGCGGCTTCCTGTCTGAGCGGGGCACCGGGGAGCTGTTTTTT.